One and the same sample provided the 18 T cell receptor beta chains below, sequenced in a study. Method: immunoSEQ multiplex PCR; TCRdb's copy keeps in-frame clones and lacks some. The data show 55,000 to 70,000 clones, with roughly 93% seen just once and roughly 4.2% held by the top ten. What was sequenced was PBMCs. These receptors all stem from a man aged 35 to 55 with rheumatoid arthritis.

The rearrangement links TRBV5-1 to TRBJ2-6, with 14 bases that match TRBD2. The CDR3 loop spans 19 amino acids. The germline V gene has CDR1 SGHRS and CDR2 YFSETQ. Trimming took 4 bases from V and 4 from J; bases not matched to a gene: 10. CDR3 DNA sequence: TGCGCCAGCAGCCCTGGGACTAGCGGGAGAAGTACCGGGGCCAACGTCCTGACTTTC. It is translated as CASSPGTSGRSTGANVLTF.

The chain couples TRBV5-6 to TRBJ2-7, with D possibly called TRBD1 or TRBD2 (6 bases each). There are 13 residues in the CDR3. Germline-derived CDR1 and CDR2 are SGHDT and YYEEEE. The germline V and J ends were trimmed by 4 bases and 4 bases, with 12 bases remaining between them. The CDR3 DNA follows: TGTGCCAGCAGCCCGAGAGGGGGGTACGAGCAGTACTTC. It specifies CASSPRGGYEQYF. Based on the CDR3 plus reference TRBV5-6 and TRBJ2-7, the full variable domain is DAGVTQSPTHLIKTRGQQVTLRCSPKSGHDTVSWYQQALGQGPQFIFQYYEEEERQRGNFPDRFSGHQFPNYSSELNVNALLLGDSALYLCASSPRGGYEQYFGPGTRLTVT.

The chain combines TRBV24-1 with TRBJ2-1; D is unclear. CDR1 is KGHDR and CDR2 is SFDVKD in the germline V gene. The CDR3 is 12 residues long. V dropped 1 base and J dropped 5 bases, with 2 bases sitting between them. The chain's CDR3 is CATSDFHNEQFF. CDR3 in DNA: TGTGCCACCAGTGATTTCCACAATGAGCAGTTCTTC.

This sequence joins TRBV6-5 and TRBJ2-1, with a possible D match to TRBD2 (7 bases). V dropped 0 bases and J dropped 4 bases, with 10 bases sitting between them. Germline CDR1 is MNHEY and CDR2 is SVGAGI. This CDR3 has 15 residues. CDR3 in amino acids: CASSYSAGAYNEQFF. CDR3 coding DNA: TGTGCCAGCAGTTACTCGGCGGGGGCTTACAATGAGCAGTTCTTC.

V and J are TRBV9 and TRBJ1-2; no definite D call. CDR3 length: 15 residues. Germline V gives CDR1 SGDLS, CDR2 YYNGEE. Trimming took 0 bases from V and 0 from J, leaving 9 bases between them. The CDR3 DNA is TGTGCCAGCAGCGTAGTCAGTGAGTCTAACTATGGCTACACCTTC. As protein: CASSVVSESNYGYTF.

This chain joins TRBV5-5 and TRBJ1-6; weak D call: TRBD1 (6 bases). Trimming removed 4 bases from V and 3 bases from J, with 11 bases in between. Germline V gene sequence: CDR1 SGHKS, CDR2 YYEKEE (reference sequence). This CDR3 spans 15 amino acids. CDR3 sequence reads: CASSTPDSYNSPLHF. CDR3 bases: TGTGCCAGCAGCACACCGGACAGCTATAATTCACCCCTCCACTTT.

The rearrangement uses TRBV2 and TRBJ1-2; TRBD1 matches 9 bases. Unmatched junction bases numbered 7, after V lost 3 bases and J lost 5 bases. Germline V gene lookup returns CDR1 SNHLY and CDR2 FYNNEI. The CDR3 contains 15 residues. The DNA of the CDR3 is TGTGCCAGCAGTGAGCGGGACAGGGAGGGATATGGCTACACCTTC. This codes for CASSERDREGYGYTF.

This chain uses TRBV30 with TRBJ2-7, with 7 bases that match TRBD2. Unmatched junction bases numbered 7, after V lost 2 bases and J lost 0 bases. From germline, CDR1 is GTSNPN and CDR2 SVGIG (reference sequence). The CDR3 has 15 amino acids. The CDR3 here is CAWSSGVWDSYEQYF. The CDR3 DNA follows: TGTGCCTGGAGTAGCGGGGTGTGGGACTCCTACGAGCAGTACTTC. Complete variable domain (other parts from reference TRBV30 and TRBJ2-7): SQTIHQWPATLVQPVGSPLSLECTVEGTSNPNLYWYRQAAGRGLQLLFYSVGIGQISSEVPQNLSASRPQDRQFILSSKKLLLSDSGFYLCAWSSGVWDSYEQYFGPGTRLTVT.

V gene TRBV14 combines with J gene TRBJ2-3; D is unclear. Germline CDR1 SGHDN, CDR2 FVKESK. The CDR3 is 13 residues long. Trimming took off 1 base at V and 7 bases at J, with 9 bases between the two ends. The CDR3 spells CASSQVATNTQYF. DNA of the CDR3: TGTGCCAGCAGCCAAGTGGCAACGAATACGCAGTATTTT.

J is TRBJ1-6 and V is TRBV28; no firm D call. Germline loops: CDR1 MDHEN, CDR2 SYDVKM. The CDR3 spans 15 residues. V lost 4 bases, J lost 10 bases, and 17 bases lay in between. CDR3 loop: CASSSLTVISSPLHF. Here the CDR3 DNA reads TGTGCCAGCAGTTCCCTGACTGTAATATCGTCACCCCTCCACTTT.

Of note for this clone: The junction shows a germline mismatch at one end, possibly a read error. The chain employs TRBV15 and TRBJ2-6, with D perhaps TRBD1 (7 bases). The CDR3 has 11 residues. From germline, CDR1 is LNHNV and CDR2 YYDKDF (reference sequence). CDR3 sequence reads: CATSKEGQRAF. CDR3 nucleotide sequence: TGTGCCACCAGCAAAGAGGGACAGCGGGCTTTC.

The chain links TRBV19 to TRBJ1-5; D uncertain. The V gene lost 6 bases and the J gene lost 0 bases, with 18 bases spanning the gap. Germline V gene lookup returns CDR1 LNHDA and CDR2 SQIVND (reference sequence). The CDR3 consists of 17 residues. CDR3 in amino acids: CASRTRLGDNSNQPQHF. CDR3 bases: TGTGCCAGTAGGACCCGCCTGGGAGATAATAGCAATCAGCCCCAGCATTTT.

The CDR3 spells CASSEPKTRYNSPLHF. The CDR3 nucleotides are TGTGCCAGTAGTGAACCCAAAACAAGATATAATTCACCCCTCCACTTT. V gene TRBV19 combines with J gene TRBJ1-6, with D unclear. CDR1 is LNHDA, CDR2 SQIVND, per germline (reference sequence). The V and J ends lost 5 bases and 4 bases respectively, with 15 bases between them. The CDR3 length is 16 residues. Looking up the rest from reference TRBV19 and TRBJ1-6 gives the full variable domain: DGGITQSPKYLFRKEGQNVTLSCEQNLNHDAMYWYRQDPGQGLRLIYYSQIVNDFQKGDIAEGYSVSREKKESFPLTVTSAQKNPTAFYLCASSEPKTRYNSPLHFGNGTRLTVT.

The V and J genes are TRBV11-2 and TRBJ2-1; no firm D call. V lost 0 bases, J lost 0 bases, and 12 bases lay in between. Germline CDR1 SGHAT, CDR2 FQNNGV. The CDR3 runs to 17 residues. The chain's CDR3 is CASSLDPPKSSYNEQFF. CDR3 sequence (DNA): TGTGCCAGCAGCTTAGATCCTCCCAAAAGCTCCTACAATGAGCAGTTCTTC.

The genes are TRBV7-9 and TRBJ1-1; 9 positions match TRBD1. Trimming cost V 1 base and J 5 bases; bases outside gene matches: 5. CDR3 length equals 15 residues. Germline assignment: CDR1 SEHNR and CDR2 FQNEAQ (reference sequence). The CDR3 DNA reads TGTGCCAGCAGCTTAGGGGACAGGGTGGGGACTGAAGCTTTCTTT. It specifies CASSLGDRVGTEAFF.

The chain combines TRBV6-5 with TRBJ1-4; tentative D call: TRBD1 (6 bases). With 7 bases removed from V and 7 bases from J, the gap between germline ends came to 16 bases. Germline values: CDR1 MNHEY, CDR2 SVGAGI. The CDR3 contains 14 residues. DNA for the CDR3: TGTGCCAGCACAGGGACATTCTGGGGTGAAAAACTGTTTTTT. Its translation is CASTGTFWGEKLFF.

This clone has just one count. The chain couples TRBV5-1 to TRBJ2-3, with 8 bases matching TRBD1. The V segment lost 7 bases and the J segment 0 bases; nucleotides outside the gene matches: 4. Germline V gives CDR1 SGHRS, CDR2 YFSETQ. The CDR3 consists of 14 residues. CDR3 bases: TGCGCCAGCGCCAGGGGGCTAAGCACAGATACGCAGTATTTT. As protein: CASARGLSTDTQYF.

This clone appeared once. The chain joins TRBV9 to TRBJ1-1, with unresolved D. V was cut by 3 bases and J by 0 bases, with 12 bases left in between. This CDR3 spans 15 amino acids. The germline CDR1 and CDR2 sequences are SGDLS and YYNGEE. CDR3 nucleotide sequence: TGTGCCAGCAGCGAAACAGCGTTCGTGAACACTGAAGCTTTCTTT. The encoded protein is CASSETAFVNTEAFF.